The subject of this entry is one T cell receptor (beta chain). Antigen specificity is unknown. The trim removed 4 bases at V and 2 bases at J, leaving 3 bases unmatched. CDR1 MNHEY and CDR2 SVGAGI come from the germline V gene. This CDR3 spans 14 amino acids. The source of the sample is a study of cytomegalovirus exposure and HLA in healthy donors. Across the whole study: A previous analysis identified more than 100 million unique TCR beta sequences derived from some 200 million T cells.

Vbeta (60) and Jbeta (13) primers were used in the PCR. Profiling relied on immunoSEQ multiplex PCR, and the TCRdb table lists in-frame clones only, not all of them. Of roughly 150,000 clones in the sample, more than 80% were seen once. Study outcomes and limitations: TCR beta chain V- and J-gene trimming was linked, in a later analysis, to a missense variant in DCLRE1C. Exclusion applied to some V segments, including TRBV6-2 and TRBV6-3, as they were indistinguishable.

The receptor was derived from a woman aged 18-29 years in good health and CMV-seronegative. Sequencing used PBMCs. V gene TRBV6-5 combines with J gene TRBJ2-7; TRBD1 matches at 9 bases. The CDR3 spells CASSFGQGTYEQYF. CDR3 nucleotide sequence: TGTGCCAGCAGTTTCGGACAGGGGACCTACGAGCAGTACTTC.